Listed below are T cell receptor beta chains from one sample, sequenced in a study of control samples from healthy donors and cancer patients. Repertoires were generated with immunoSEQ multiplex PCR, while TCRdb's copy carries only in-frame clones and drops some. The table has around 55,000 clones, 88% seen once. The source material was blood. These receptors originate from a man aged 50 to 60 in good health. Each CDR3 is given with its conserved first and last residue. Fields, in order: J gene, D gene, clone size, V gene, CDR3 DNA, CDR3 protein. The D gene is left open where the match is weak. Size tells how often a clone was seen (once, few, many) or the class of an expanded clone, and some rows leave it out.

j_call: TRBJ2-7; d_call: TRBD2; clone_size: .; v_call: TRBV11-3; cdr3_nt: TGTGCCAGCAGCCACAGGGTAATAGCGGGAGGCATCATCTATTACGAGCAGTACTTC; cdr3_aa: CASSHRVIAGGIIYYEQYF
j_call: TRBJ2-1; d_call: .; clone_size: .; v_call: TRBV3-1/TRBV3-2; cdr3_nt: TGTGCCAGCAGCCGATTCGTTTTCCATTCCGACAATGAGCAGTTCTTC; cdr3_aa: CASSRFVFHSDNEQFF
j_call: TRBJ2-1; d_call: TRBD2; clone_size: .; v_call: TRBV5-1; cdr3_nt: TGCGCCAGCAGCCCTAGCGGAGCCTACAATGAGCAGTTCTTC; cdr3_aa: CASSPSGAYNEQFF
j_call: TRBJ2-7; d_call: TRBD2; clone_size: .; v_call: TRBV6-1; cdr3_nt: TGTGCCAGCAGTGAAGCAGCCGGGGGGAAGACCTACGAGCAGTACTTC; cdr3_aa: CASSEAAGGKTYEQYF
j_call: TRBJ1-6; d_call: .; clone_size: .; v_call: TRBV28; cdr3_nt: TGTGCCAGCAGCTCGGGACAATACTATAATTCACCCCTCCACTTT; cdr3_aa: CASSSGQYYNSPLHF
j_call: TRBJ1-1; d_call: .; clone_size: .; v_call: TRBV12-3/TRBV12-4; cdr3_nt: TGTGCCAGCAGTTTATATAGGGGTACTGAAGCTTTCTTT; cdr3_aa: CASSLYRGTEAFF
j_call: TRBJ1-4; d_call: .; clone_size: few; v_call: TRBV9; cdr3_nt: TGTGCCAGCAGCGCCGCCGGGACAAGGAATGAAAAACTGTTTTTT; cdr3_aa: CASSAAGTRNEKLFF
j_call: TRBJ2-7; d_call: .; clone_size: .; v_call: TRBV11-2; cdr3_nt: TGTGCCAGCAGCTGGGACGGCGGGTACGAGCAGTACTTC; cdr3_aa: CASSWDGGYEQYF
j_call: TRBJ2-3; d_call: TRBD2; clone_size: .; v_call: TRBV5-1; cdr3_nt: TGCGCCAGCAGCTTGTTCCTAGCGGGATCTAGCACAGATACGCAGTATTTT; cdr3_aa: CASSLFLAGSSTDTQYF
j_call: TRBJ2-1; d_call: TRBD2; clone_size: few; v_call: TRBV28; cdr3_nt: TGTGCCAGCAGTAGTAGCGGGTTTGAGCAGTTCTTC; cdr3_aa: CASSSSGFEQFF
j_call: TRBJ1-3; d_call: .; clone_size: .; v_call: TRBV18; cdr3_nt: TGTGCCAGCTCACCAGACCTAAACGGAAACACCATATATTTT; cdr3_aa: CASSPDLNGNTIYF
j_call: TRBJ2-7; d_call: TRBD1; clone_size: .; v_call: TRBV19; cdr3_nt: TGTGCCAGTAGTACCCTGGGACAGGTGGGGGACGAGCAGTACTTC; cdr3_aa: CASSTLGQVGDEQYF
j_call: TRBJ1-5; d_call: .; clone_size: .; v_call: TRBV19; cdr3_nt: TGTGCCAGTAGTATAGATTTAGGGAGCAATCAGCCCCAGCATTTT; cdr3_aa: CASSIDLGSNQPQHF
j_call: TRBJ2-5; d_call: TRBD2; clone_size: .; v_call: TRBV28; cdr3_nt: TGTGCCAGCAGTTGGGGGACTAGCGCACAAGAGACCCAGTACTTC; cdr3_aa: CASSWGTSAQETQYF
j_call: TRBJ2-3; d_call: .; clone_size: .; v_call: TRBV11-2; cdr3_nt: TGTGCCAGCATCACCCAGAATCCCCGGGACTCTCGCACAGATACGCAGTATTTT; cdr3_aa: CASITQNPRDSRTDTQYF
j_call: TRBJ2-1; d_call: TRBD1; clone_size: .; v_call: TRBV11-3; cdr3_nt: TGTGCCAGCAGCTCGGGACAGGCCTACAATGAGCAGTTCTTC; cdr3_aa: CASSSGQAYNEQFF
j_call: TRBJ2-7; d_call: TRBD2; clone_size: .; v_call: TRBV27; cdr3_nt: TGTGCCAGTAGAACTGGTCCCCTCACTAGCGGGCTTACCTACGAGCAGTACTTC; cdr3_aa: CASRTGPLTSGLTYEQYF
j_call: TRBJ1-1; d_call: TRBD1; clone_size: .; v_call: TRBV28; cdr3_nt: TGTGCCAGCAGCTCTACAGGGACAGAAAGGGTGGAAGCTTTCTTT; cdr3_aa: CASSSTGTERVEAFF
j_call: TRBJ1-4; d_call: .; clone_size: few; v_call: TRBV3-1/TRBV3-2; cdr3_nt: TGTGCCAGCAGCCAAGGGGGTGGAGGGCAACTGTTTTTT; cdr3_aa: CASSQGGGGQLFF
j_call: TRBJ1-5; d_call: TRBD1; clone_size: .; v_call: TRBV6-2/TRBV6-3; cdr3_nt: TGTGCCAGCAGCCCCGAGCGGGACAGGGGGGTTAGAGTTGGCAATCAGCCCCAGCATTTT; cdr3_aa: CASSPERDRGVRVGNQPQHF
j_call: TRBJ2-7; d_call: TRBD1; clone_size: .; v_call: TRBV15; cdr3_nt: TGTGCCACCAGCAGAGAGGGACAGGGGTACGAGCAGTACTTC; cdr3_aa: CATSREGQGYEQYF
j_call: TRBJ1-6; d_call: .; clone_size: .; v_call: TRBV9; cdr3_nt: TGTGCCAGCAGCGTAGGGGGGAGTTCACCCCTCCACTTT; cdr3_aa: CASSVGGSSPLHF
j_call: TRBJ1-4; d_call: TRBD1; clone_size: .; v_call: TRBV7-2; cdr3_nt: TGTGCCAGCTCCTTACAGGGGACGGTCTCTAATGAAAAACTGTTTTTT; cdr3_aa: CASSLQGTVSNEKLFF
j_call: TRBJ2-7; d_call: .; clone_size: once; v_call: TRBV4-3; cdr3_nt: TGCGCCAGCAGCCAAGTTTTGCGGACCTACGAGCAGTACTTC; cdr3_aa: CASSQVLRTYEQYF
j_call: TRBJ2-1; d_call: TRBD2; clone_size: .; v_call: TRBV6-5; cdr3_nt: TGTGCCAGCAGTTACGGGACTAGCGGGTACAATGAGCAGTTCTTC; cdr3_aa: CASSYGTSGYNEQFF
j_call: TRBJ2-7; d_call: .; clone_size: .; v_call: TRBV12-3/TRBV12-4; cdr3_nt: TGTGCCAGCAGTTCCACGAGCTACGAGCAGTACTTC; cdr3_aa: CASSSTSYEQYF
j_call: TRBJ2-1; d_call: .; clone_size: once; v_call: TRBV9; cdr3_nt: TGTGCCAGCAGCGTAGTGACAGCTCCGTTCAATGAGCAGTTCTTC; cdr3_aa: CASSVVTAPFNEQFF
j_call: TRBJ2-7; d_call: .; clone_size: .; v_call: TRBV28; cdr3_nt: TGTGCCAGCAGTTTTAGTTCGGGGGAGCAGTACTTC; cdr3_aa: CASSFSSGEQYF
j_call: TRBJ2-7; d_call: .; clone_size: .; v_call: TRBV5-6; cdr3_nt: TGTGCCAGCAGCTTGGGTCAGGTGAAGGACGAGCAGTACTTC; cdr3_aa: CASSLGQVKDEQYF
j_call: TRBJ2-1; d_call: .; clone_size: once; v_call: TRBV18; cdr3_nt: TGTGCCAGCTCACCCGATGGGCGGGCCCCCTCGGTTAATGAGCAGTTCTTC; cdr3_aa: CASSPDGRAPSVNEQFF
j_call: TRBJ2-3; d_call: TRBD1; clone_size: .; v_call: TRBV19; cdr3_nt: TGTGCCAGTCGGGGACAGATCACAGATACGCAGTATTTT; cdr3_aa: CASRGQITDTQYF
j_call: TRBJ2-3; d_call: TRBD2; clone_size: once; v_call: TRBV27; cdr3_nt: TGTGCCAGCAGTTTATCGTGGGCTAGCGGGAGAGGCGATACGCAGTATTTT; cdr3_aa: CASSLSWASGRGDTQYF
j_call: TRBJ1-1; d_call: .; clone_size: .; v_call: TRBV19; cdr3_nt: TGTGCCAGTACTGGGACCTTTGGGAACACTGAAGCTTTCTTT; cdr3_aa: CASTGTFGNTEAFF
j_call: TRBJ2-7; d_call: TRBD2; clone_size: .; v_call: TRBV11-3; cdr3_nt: TGTGCCAGCAGCTCCGGACTAGCGGGAACCCACGAGCAGTACTTC; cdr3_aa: CASSSGLAGTHEQYF
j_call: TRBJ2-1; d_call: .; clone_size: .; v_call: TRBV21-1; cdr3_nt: TGTGCCAGCAGCAAGACTAGCGGGTCCTCCTACAATGAGCAGTTCTTC; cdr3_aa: CASSKTSGSSYNEQFF
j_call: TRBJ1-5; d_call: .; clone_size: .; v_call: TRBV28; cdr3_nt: TGTGCCAGCAGTTTGACGTACAATCAGCCCCAGCATTTT; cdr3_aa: CASSLTYNQPQHF
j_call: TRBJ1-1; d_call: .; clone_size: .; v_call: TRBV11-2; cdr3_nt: TGTGCCAGCAGCTTAGGCGGGAGTATGAACACTGAAGCTTTCTTT; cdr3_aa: CASSLGGSMNTEAFF
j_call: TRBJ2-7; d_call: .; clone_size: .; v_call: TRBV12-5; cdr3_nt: TGTGCTAGTGGTTTGGACTTAAGAAGCGGCGAGCAGTACTTC; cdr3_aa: CASGLDLRSGEQYF
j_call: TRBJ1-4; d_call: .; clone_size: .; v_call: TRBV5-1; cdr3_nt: TGCGCCAGCAGCTTGGGACAAACTAATGAAAAACTGTTTTTT; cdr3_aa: CASSLGQTNEKLFF
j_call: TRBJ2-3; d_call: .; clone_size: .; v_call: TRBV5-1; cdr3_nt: TGCGCCAGCGGCCGGAGCGGGAGCACAGATACGCAGTATTTT; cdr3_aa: CASGRSGSTDTQYF
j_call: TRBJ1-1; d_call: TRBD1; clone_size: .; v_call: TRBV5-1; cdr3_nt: TGCGCCAGCAGCTTGACAGGGGGTTTTAACACTGAAGCTTTCTTT; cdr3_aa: CASSLTGGFNTEAFF
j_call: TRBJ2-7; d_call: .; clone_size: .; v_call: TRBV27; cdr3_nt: TGTGCCAGCAGTCCGTGGACAGTTAGCTCCTACGAGCAGTACTTC; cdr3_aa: CASSPWTVSSYEQYF
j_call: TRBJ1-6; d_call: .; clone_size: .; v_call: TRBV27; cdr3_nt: TGTGCCAGCAGTTTGGGTCAGGGGATCCCATATGGAAATTCACCCCTCCACTTT; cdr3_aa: CASSLGQGIPYGNSPLHF
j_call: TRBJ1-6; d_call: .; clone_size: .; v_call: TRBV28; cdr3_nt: TGTGCCAGCAGCCGAGGCCAGTACAATTCACCCCTCCACTTT; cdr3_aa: CASSRGQYNSPLHF
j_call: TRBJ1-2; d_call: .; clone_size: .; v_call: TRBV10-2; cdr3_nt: TGCGCCAGCACCACGAGAAGCGGACTACACTATGGCTACACCTTC; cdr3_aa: CASTTRSGLHYGYTF
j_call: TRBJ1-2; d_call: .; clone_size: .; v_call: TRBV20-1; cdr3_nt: TGCAGTGCTAGTACAGGGATTAACTATGGCTACACCTTC; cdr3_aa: CSASTGINYGYTF
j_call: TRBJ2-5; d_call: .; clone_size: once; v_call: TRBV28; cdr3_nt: TGTGCCAGCAGTTCCCCTTTTGCCCAGTACTTC; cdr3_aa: CASSSPFAQYF
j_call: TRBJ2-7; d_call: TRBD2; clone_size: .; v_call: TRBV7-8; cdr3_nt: TGTGCCAGCAGCCCCCCAAGCGGGAGTCCCGCCGAGCAGTACTTC; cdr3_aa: CASSPPSGSPAEQYF
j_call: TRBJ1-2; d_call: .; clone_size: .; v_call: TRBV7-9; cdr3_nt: TGTGCCAGCAGCCCTACAGGTTTTCCTGGCTACACCTTC; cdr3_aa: CASSPTGFPGYTF
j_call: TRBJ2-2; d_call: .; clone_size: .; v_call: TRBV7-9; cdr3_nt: TGTGCCAGCAGCTCCCCAGGGGACACCGGGGAGCTGTTTTTT; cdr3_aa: CASSSPGDTGELFF
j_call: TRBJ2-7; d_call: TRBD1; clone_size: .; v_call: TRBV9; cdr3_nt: TGTGCCAGCAACCCCTCCGGGACAGGTAGTCTTCAGTACTTC; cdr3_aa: CASNPSGTGSLQYF